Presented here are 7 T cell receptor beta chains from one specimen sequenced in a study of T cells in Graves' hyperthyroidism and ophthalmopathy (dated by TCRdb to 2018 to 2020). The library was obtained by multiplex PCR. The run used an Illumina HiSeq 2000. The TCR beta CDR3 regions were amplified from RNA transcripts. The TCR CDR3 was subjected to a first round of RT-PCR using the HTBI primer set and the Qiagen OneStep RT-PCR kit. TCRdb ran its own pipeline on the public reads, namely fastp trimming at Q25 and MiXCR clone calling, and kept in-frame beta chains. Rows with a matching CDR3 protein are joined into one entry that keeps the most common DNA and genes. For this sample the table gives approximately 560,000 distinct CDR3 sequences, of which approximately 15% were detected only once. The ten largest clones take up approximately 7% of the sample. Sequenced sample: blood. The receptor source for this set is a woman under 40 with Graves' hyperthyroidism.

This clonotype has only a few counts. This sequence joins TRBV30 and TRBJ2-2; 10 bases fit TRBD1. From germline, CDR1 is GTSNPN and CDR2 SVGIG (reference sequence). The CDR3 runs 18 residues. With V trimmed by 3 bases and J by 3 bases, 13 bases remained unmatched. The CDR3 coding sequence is TGTGCCTGGAGCGCCCCCGACAGGGGGCGAGGATACACCGGGGAGCTGTTTTTT. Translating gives CAWSAPDRGRGYTGELFF.

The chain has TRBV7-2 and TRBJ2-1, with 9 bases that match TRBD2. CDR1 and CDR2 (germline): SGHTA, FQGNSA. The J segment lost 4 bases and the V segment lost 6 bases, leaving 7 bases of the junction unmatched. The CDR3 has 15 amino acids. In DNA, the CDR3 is TGTGCCAGCAGACAGCGGGGGGCGATATACAATGAGCAGTTCTTC. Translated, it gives CASRQRGAIYNEQFF.

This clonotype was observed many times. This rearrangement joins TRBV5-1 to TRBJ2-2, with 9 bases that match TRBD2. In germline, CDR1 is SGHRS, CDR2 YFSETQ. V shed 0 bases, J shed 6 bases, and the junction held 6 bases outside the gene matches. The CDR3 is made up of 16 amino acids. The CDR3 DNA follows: TGCGCCAGCAGCTTGGAGGTAGCGGGAGTATCCGGGGAGCTGTTTTTT. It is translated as CASSLEVAGVSGELFF.

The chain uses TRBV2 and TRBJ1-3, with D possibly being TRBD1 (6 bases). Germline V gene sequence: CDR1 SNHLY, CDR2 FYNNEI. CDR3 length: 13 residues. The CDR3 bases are TGTGCAACCGAGGGGGGCTCTGGAAACACCATATATTTT. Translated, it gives CATEGGSGNTIYF.

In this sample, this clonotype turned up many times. The CDR3 DNA reads TGTGCCTGGACCCGTAGGCTAGTACCTGAGCAGTTCTTC. Translation gives CAWTRRLVPEQFF. The chain carries TRBV30 and TRBJ2-1; D uncertain. CDR1 GTSNPN and CDR2 SVGIG come from the germline V gene (reference sequence). Trimming pared 4 bases from V and 9 bases from J, leaving 16 bases between. The CDR3 is made up of 13 amino acids.

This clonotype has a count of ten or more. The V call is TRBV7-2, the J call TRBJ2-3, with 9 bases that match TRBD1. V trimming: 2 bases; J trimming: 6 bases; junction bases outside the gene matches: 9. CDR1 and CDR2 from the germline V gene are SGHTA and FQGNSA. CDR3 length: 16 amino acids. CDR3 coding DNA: TGTGCCAGCAGCTTAATTATTTGGGGACAGGGCGATACGCAGTATTTT. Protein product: CASSLIIWGQGDTQYF. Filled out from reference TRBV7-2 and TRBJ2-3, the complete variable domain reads GAGVSQSPSNKVTEKGKDVELRCDPISGHTALYWYRQSLGQGLEFLIYFQGNSAPDKSGLPSDRFSAERTGGSVSTLTIQRTQQEDSAVYLCASSLIIWGQGDTQYFGPGTRLTVL.

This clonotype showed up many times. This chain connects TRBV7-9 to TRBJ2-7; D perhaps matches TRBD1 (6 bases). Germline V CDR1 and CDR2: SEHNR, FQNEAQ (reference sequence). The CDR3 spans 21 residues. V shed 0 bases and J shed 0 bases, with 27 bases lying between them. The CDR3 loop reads CASSLAVFVAGADRNSYEQYF. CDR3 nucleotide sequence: TGTGCCAGCAGCTTAGCGGTCTTTGTGGCAGGGGCCGATAGGAACTCCTACGAGCAGTACTTC.